This T cell receptor beta chain is drawn from a study of shared clonotypes between healthy human individuals. Study details: The study used three CD4 naive, three CD4 memory, two CD8 naive and one CD8 memory plate per donor.

Method: immunoSEQ multiplex PCR; TCRdb's copy keeps in-frame clones and lacks some. The sample yields over 950,000 clones, 70% to 85% seen once. Overall study results and limits: Naive subsets, compared against memory subsets, generally had larger estimated richness values. What limited the represented genetic and exposure-history diversity was the small number of donors. The naive CD4 repertoires of a handful of donors were compared, and around 5.1% of clonotypes were shared.

Comment on this clone: The target antigen is unknown. Mismatch with germline at one junction end may stem from a read error.

The sample consisted of memory CD4+ T cells from PBMCs. Subset in this sample: CD45RA-negative fraction. This receptor was identified in a man aged 18 to 29 in good health. Some clones in this sample may be carry-over from other donors' samples.

CDR3: CANSYEGRSTDTQYF. CDR3 DNA: TGTGCCAACAGTTACGAGGGGAGGAGCACAGATACGCAGTATTTT. The V and J genes are TRBV6-5 and TRBJ2-3; D may be TRBD2 (6 bases). Germline V gene sequence: CDR1 MNHEY, CDR2 SVGAGI. This CDR3 contains 15 residues.